The 22 T cell receptor beta chains presented below share a single source sample, sequenced in a study of T-cell reconstitution after alpha-beta-depleted transplantation in children. The library targeted TCRbeta and was prepared with unique molecular identifiers. TCRdb re-called the PCR reads through MiXCR, storing one row per CDR3 protein. The sample lists hundreds of thousands of distinct CDR3 sequences; approximately 15% were seen once. The sequencing here drew on PBMCs, mostly from graft donor cells, taken 360 days after TCRalphabeta/CD19-depleted stem cell transplant. These receptors originate from a male patient under 10 years old who had a stem cell transplant for acute lymphoblastic leukemia, so the T cells may come from the graft donor.

This clonotype was counted only a few times. The chain has TRBV7-2 and TRBJ2-7, with D perhaps matching TRBD1 (6 bases). The CDR3 has 14 residues. The V gene's germline CDR1 is SGHTA and CDR2 FQGNSA. Trimming took 1 base from V and 3 from J, leaving 10 bases between them. The CDR3 coding sequence is TGTGCCAGCAGCTTAGGTGAGGGGGTCTACGAGCAGTACTTC. Translation: CASSLGEGVYEQYF. Combining the CDR3 with reference TRBV7-2 and TRBJ2-7 gives the whole variable domain GAGVSQSPSNKVTEKGKDVELRCDPISGHTALYWYRQSLGQGLEFLIYFQGNSAPDKSGLPSDRFSAERTGGSVSTLTIQRTQQEDSAVYLCASSLGEGVYEQYFGPGTRLTVT.

This clonotype was detected ten times or more. The chain combines TRBV6-1 with TRBJ2-5, with D uncertain. CDR3 length: 13 residues. The V end lost 7 bases, the J end lost 5 bases, and 14 bases lay between the germline ends. Germline V CDR1 and CDR2: MNHNS, SASEGT. CDR3 sequence (DNA): TGTGCCAGCACCAGGCAGGCCATGGAGACCCAGTACTTC. As protein: CASTRQAMETQYF.

This clonotype was recorded a few times. In DNA form, the CDR3 reads TGCGCCAGCAGCTCCGGGGGGTTCCAGGGGGCAACCGGGGAGCTGTTTTTT. Translating it yields CASSSGGFQGATGELFF. V gene TRBV5-1 combines with J gene TRBJ2-2, with D possibly TRBD1 on 8 matching bases. Trimming removed 3 bases at V and 5 bases at J, with 20 bases between. Germline V gene lookup returns CDR1 SGHRS and CDR2 YFSETQ. The CDR3 contains 17 residues.

The gene calls are TRBV12-3 or TRBV12-4 and TRBJ2-5; D is tentatively TRBD1 or TRBD2 (6 bases each). The CDR3 runs 14 residues. Trimming left V 6 bases short and J 2 bases short, with 13 bases between. This CDR3 is CASSVGGGQETQYF. CDR3 bases: TGTGCCAGCAGCGTCGGAGGGGGGCAAGAGACCCAGTACTTC.

This clonotype was counted at least ten times. The V gene is TRBV7-2, the J gene TRBJ2-7; 11 bases agree with TRBD2. From germline, CDR1 is SGHTA and CDR2 FQGNSA. The CDR3 runs to 13 residues. The V and J ends lost 8 bases and 3 bases, in that order; junction bases with no gene match: 3. CDR3 in DNA: TGTGCCAGCCGGGGACTAGCGGTCTACGAGCAGTACTTC. Translation gives CASRGLAVYEQYF.

In this sample, this clonotype turned up a few times. The chain combines TRBV12-3 or TRBV12-4 with TRBJ2-5, with D unclear. The CDR3 consists of 16 residues. V was pared by 5 bases and J by 1 base, with 17 bases between. The CDR3 loop reads CASSTFLGSLQETQYF. The DNA for the CDR3 is TGTGCCAGCAGTACCTTCCTCGGTAGTCTCCAAGAGACCCAGTACTTC.

The chain's CDR3 is CRSLAEFGMNTEAFF. The CDR3 DNA reads as TGCCGCAGTCTAGCCGAATTTGGCATGAACACTGAAGCTTTCTTT. V gene TRBV20-1 combines with J gene TRBJ1-1; D is ambiguous. This CDR3 has 15 amino acids. The V gene's germline CDR1 is DFQATT and CDR2 SNEGSKA (reference sequence).

This clonotype turned up a few times. The rearrangement links TRBV29-1 to TRBJ2-5; the D is unclear. The CDR3 is made up of 10 amino acids. Germline CDR1 reads SQVTM; CDR2 reads ANQGSEA. V was cut by 4 bases and J by 7 bases, with 7 bases left in between. In nucleotides, the CDR3 is TGCAGCGTTGGAGACGGGACCCAGTACTTC. This sequence encodes CSVGDGTQYF.

The chain employs TRBV29-1 and TRBJ2-7; tentative D call: TRBD2 (5 bases). Germline V lookup: CDR1 SQVTM, CDR2 ANQGSEA. The CDR3 sequence is 12 residues long. Trimming cost V 4 bases and J 4 bases, with 11 bases left between them. The DNA of the CDR3 is TGCAGCGTTGGCCCCGGGGAATACGAGCAGTACTTC. Translation gives CSVGPGEYEQYF.

The chain recombines TRBV20-1 with TRBJ2-7, with D perhaps TRBD2 (6 bases). Looked up from germline, CDR1 is DFQATT and CDR2 is SNEGSKA (reference sequence). V was trimmed by 4 bases and J by 2 bases, leaving 15 bases between them. The CDR3 has 14 amino acids. In DNA, the CDR3 is TGCAGTGCTAAGTCGAGCGGGTCTACCTACGAGCAGTACTTC. Translation gives CSAKSSGSTYEQYF.

This sequence joins TRBV5-6 and TRBJ2-7; a weak D match, TRBD2 (5 bases). There are 15 residues in the CDR3. Germline V CDR1 and CDR2: SGHDT, YYEEEE. Trimming took off 4 bases at V and 1 base at J, with 15 bases between the two ends. The CDR3 DNA is TGTGCCAGCAGCATCGCCGGACTTTTATCCTACGAGCAGTACTTC. It translates to CASSIAGLLSYEQYF.

A few counts support this clonotype. The chain has TRBV10-3 and TRBJ2-1; D is undetermined. The germline V gene has CDR1 ENHRY and CDR2 SYGVKD. Deletions cut 5 bases from V and 6 bases from J, with 8 bases between. CDR3 length: 12 residues. The CDR3 loop is CAISPRPNEQFF. The CDR3 DNA is TGTGCCATCAGTCCCCGGCCCAATGAGCAGTTCTTC.

The sample holds a few counts of this clonotype. J is TRBJ1-5 and V is TRBV28; no firm D call. Germline V gene lookup returns CDR1 MDHEN and CDR2 SYDVKM. The CDR3 length is 12 residues. V was trimmed by 3 bases and J by 9 bases, leaving 9 bases between them. As DNA, the CDR3 is TGTGCCAGCAGTTTTGAAGGGCTGCCCCAGCATTTT. This codes for CASSFEGLPQHF. The full variable domain, rest sourced from reference TRBV28 and TRBJ1-5, is DVKVTQSSRYLVKRTGEKVFLECVQDMDHENMFWYRQDPGLGLRLIYFSYDVKMKEKGDIPEGYSVSREKKERFSLILESASTNQTSMYLCASSFEGLPQHFGDGTRLSIL.

V is TRBV7-9 and J is TRBJ2-2; the D gene could be TRBD1 or TRBD2 (5 bases each). V lost 5 bases, J lost 6 bases, and 10 bases lay in between. The CDR3 sequence is 13 residues long. CDR1 SEHNR and CDR2 FQNEAQ come from the germline V gene (reference sequence). The CDR3 nucleotides are TGTGCCAGCAGCCTTCCGGGGCCCGGGGAGCTGTTTTTT. Protein product: CASSLPGPGELFF.

This clonotype was seen a few times. V and J are TRBV27 and TRBJ2-1; D is ambiguous. Germline CDR1 MNHEY, CDR2 SMNVEV (reference sequence). The CDR3 totals 16 residues. Between the trimmed V and J ends, which lost 6 bases and 0 bases, there was a span of 15 bases. CDR3 nucleotide sequence: TGTGCCAGCAGATACCGGGCTGAAAGCTCCTACAATGAGCAGTTCTTC. This codes for CASRYRAESSYNEQFF.

The chain recombines TRBV7-6 with TRBJ1-3; D possibly corresponds to TRBD1 (5 bases). V shed 5 bases and J shed 2 bases, with 10 bases lying between them. CDR3 length equals 14 residues. Germline V gene data show CDR1 as SGHVS and CDR2 as FNYEAQ. The CDR3 loop is CASSIQGAGNTIYF. DNA for the CDR3: TGTGCCAGCAGCATACAAGGGGCTGGAAACACCATATATTTT.

The chain has TRBV15 and TRBJ2-2, with 7 bases identical to TRBD1. The CDR3 contains 17 residues. V lost 1 base to trimming and J lost 2 bases; unmatched junction nucleotides: 7. Germline V gene sequence: CDR1 LNHNV, CDR2 YYDKDF (reference sequence). CDR3 region: CATSRVPSGGNTGELFF. Here the CDR3 DNA reads TGTGCCACCAGCAGAGTGCCCTCAGGGGGAAACACCGGGGAGCTGTTTTTT.

This clonotype was counted only a few times. The chain is built from TRBV24-1 and TRBJ2-3, with a possible D match to TRBD1 (6 bases). The length of the CDR3 is 11 residues. Trimming shortened V by 5 bases and J by 9 bases, and 8 bases separated the two germline ends. Germline assignment: CDR1 KGHDR and CDR2 SFDVKD. CDR3 residues: CATSAQGTQYF. The CDR3 nucleotides read TGTGCCACCAGTGCACAGGGAACGCAGTATTTT.

The CDR3 spells CASSSGGNLETQYF. CDR3 in DNA: TGTGCCAGCAGTTCAGGGGGTAACTTAGAGACCCAGTACTTC. The J gene is TRBJ2-5, the V gene TRBV6-2 or TRBV6-3, with 7 nucleotides matching TRBD1. V lost 4 bases and J lost 4; bases outside the gene matches: 6. Germline loops: CDR1 MNHEY, CDR2 SVGEGT. The CDR3 is 14 residues long.

This clonotype was seen a few times. This sequence joins TRBV25-1 and TRBJ2-3, with D unclear. Germline CDR1 reads MGHDK; CDR2 reads SYGVNS. The CDR3 length is 12 residues. Deletions cut 3 bases from V and 11 bases from J, with 12 bases between. The CDR3 region has the DNA TGTGCCAGCAGTGAGGCAACAAGGGTGCAGTATTTT. Its protein is CASSEATRVQYF.

V gene TRBV7-8 combines with J gene TRBJ2-1; D perhaps matches TRBD1 (6 bases). V shed 8 bases and J shed 2 bases, with 13 bases lying between them. CDR3 length: 14 amino acids. Germline loops: CDR1 SGHVS, CDR2 FQNEAQ. DNA of the CDR3: TGTGCCAGCCGACAGGCTCAGCCCTACAATGAGCAGTTCTTC. Translation gives CASRQAQPYNEQFF.

This clonotype was detected only a few times. The rearrangement joins TRBV13 to TRBJ2-3; no definite D call. CDR1 is PRHDT and CDR2 is FYEKMQ in the germline V gene (reference sequence). V was cut by 8 bases and J by 2 bases, with 14 bases left in between. This CDR3 is 14 amino acids long. Here the CDR3 reads CASLDTSFTDTQYF. As DNA, the CDR3 is TGTGCCAGCCTTGACACATCATTCACAGATACGCAGTATTTT.